A single sample gave rise to the 23 T cell receptor beta chains below, sequenced in a study of T cell repertoires in cytomegalovirus infection. One entry per CDR3 protein, called by TCRdb with MiXCR from the reads. The sample shows hundreds of thousands of distinct CDR3 sequences, less than 40% of them seen only once. Material: PBMCs. The receptors shown here come from a human donor in good health (CMV status not recorded). Some clones in this sample may be carry-over from other donors' samples.

The CDR3 DNA reads TGTGCCAGCAGCTTCAATAGGGGACAGACAACCGGGGAGCTGTTTTTT. This gives the protein CASSFNRGQTTGELFF. J is TRBJ2-2 and V is TRBV7-4, with 7 bases fitting TRBD1. Germline V lookup: CDR1 SGHVT, CDR2 SQSDAQ. J lost 5 bases, V lost 3 bases, and 9 bases had no gene match. The CDR3 runs 16 residues.

There are many counts of this clonotype. V gene TRBV6-5 combines with J gene TRBJ2-6, with D maybe TRBD2 (5 bases). The germline CDR1 and CDR2 sequences are MNHEY and SVGAGI. The CDR3 extends over 16 amino acids. Between the trimmed V and J ends, which lost 2 bases and 0 bases, there was a span of 8 bases. In DNA, the CDR3 is TGTGCCAGCAGTTACGGACTGAACTCTGGGGCCAACGTCCTGACTTTC. Translation gives CASSYGLNSGANVLTF.

The chain has TRBV5-4 and TRBJ2-6; 9 bases map to TRBD2. The ends lost 10 bases at V and 4 bases at J; junction bases unmatched: 9. The CDR3 consists of 15 residues. CDR1 is SGHNT and CDR2 is YYREEE in the germline V gene (reference sequence). The CDR3: CAGAGGGSGANVLTF. The DNA for the CDR3 is TGTGCCGGAGCGGGGGGCGGCTCCGGGGCCAACGTCCTGACTTTC.

The genes are TRBV6-1 and TRBJ2-5; TRBD1 or TRBD2 may be the D gene (6 bases each). Trimming shortened V by 7 bases and J by 5 bases, and 14 bases separated the two germline ends. The CDR3 spans 13 residues. Germline assignment: CDR1 MNHNS and CDR2 SASEGT. The CDR3 region has the DNA TGTGCCAGCACTCAAGGGGGGTCTGAGACCCAGTACTTC. It yields the protein CASTQGGSETQYF.

The V and J genes are TRBV10-3 and TRBJ1-1, with D hard to call. The CDR3 extends over 11 amino acids. Germline V gene data show CDR1 as ENHRY and CDR2 as SYGVKD. The V gene lost 5 bases and the J gene lost 10 bases, with 11 bases spanning the gap. The CDR3 bases are TGTGCCATCAGTAGCTCGATGGTAGCTTTCTTT. Protein sequence: CAISSSMVAFF.

The chain links TRBV27 to TRBJ2-7, with D possibly being TRBD2 (5 bases). In germline, CDR1 is MNHEY, CDR2 SMNVEV (reference sequence). This CDR3 is 14 amino acids long. Trimming took off 5 bases at V and 2 bases at J, with 13 bases between the two ends. Here the CDR3 DNA reads TGTGCCAGCAGTCCCCCCGGGGTAACCTACGAGCAGTACTTC. The encoded protein is CASSPPGVTYEQYF.

V and J are TRBV12-3 or TRBV12-4 and TRBJ2-1, with TRBD2 matching over 7 bases. Trimming removed 4 bases from V and 7 bases from J; junction bases left unmatched: 13. The CDR3 has 16 residues. CDR3 region: CASSYPGGKPWNEQFF. CDR3 in DNA: TGTGCCAGCAGTTATCCGGGGGGAAAACCGTGGAATGAGCAGTTCTTC.

This clonotype was counted ten times or more. The chain joins TRBV6-1 to TRBJ1-1, with D uncertain. Trimming removed 4 bases at V and 1 base at J, with 10 bases between. The germline V gene has CDR1 MNHNS and CDR2 SASEGT. The length of the CDR3 is 14 residues. The CDR3 bases are TGTGCCAGCAGTGTCTCCGCGGGGAACACTGAAGCTTTCTTT. As protein: CASSVSAGNTEAFF.

This clonotype showed up just a few times. The rearrangement links TRBV28 to TRBJ1-2; the D gene is possibly TRBD1 (5 bases). This CDR3 is 13 amino acids long. The germline gives CDR1 MDHEN, CDR2 SYDVKM. The V end lost 4 bases, the J end lost 4 bases, and 10 bases lay between the germline ends. This chain's CDR3 is CASSWGGGYGYTF. The CDR3 DNA sequence: TGTGCCAGCAGTTGGGGGGGGGGCTATGGCTACACCTTC.

Points on this clonotype: The CDR3 does not close with the conserved phenylalanine or tryptophan, likely indicating a read error. V and J are TRBV19 and TRBJ2-7; weak D call: TRBD1 (5 bases). The germline gives CDR1 LNHDA, CDR2 SQIVND (reference sequence). V was trimmed by 4 bases and J by 4 bases, leaving 20 bases between them. This CDR3 spans 16 amino acids. CDR3 nucleotides: TGTGCCAGTAGTACCTTGACAGCTCCTCATGGGTACGAGCAGTACTTA. Translated, it gives CASSTLTAPHGYEQYL.

This clonotype was counted a few times. The genes are TRBV7-9 and TRBJ2-3, with D unresolved. Germline CDR1 and CDR2: SEHNR and FQNEAQ (reference sequence). Trimming removed 1 base from V and 1 base from J, with 6 bases in between. The CDR3 covers 14 residues. Written as DNA, the CDR3 is TGTGCCAGCAGCTTAGTGTTGGGCACAGATACGCAGTATTTT. Amino acid sequence: CASSLVLGTDTQYF. Based on the CDR3 plus reference TRBV7-9 and TRBJ2-3, the full variable domain is DTGVSQNPRHKITKRGQNVTFRCDPISEHNRLYWYRQTLGQGPEFLTYFQNEAQLEKSRLLSDRFSAERPKGSFSTLEIQRTEQGDSAMYLCASSLVLGTDTQYFGPGTRLTVL.

The gene calls are TRBV10-2 and TRBJ1-5; D possibly corresponds to TRBD1 (5 bases). Trimming shortened V by 2 bases and J by 9 bases, and 11 bases separated the two germline ends. CDR3 length equals 13 residues. Germline lookup yields CDR1 WSHSY and CDR2 SAAADI. The CDR3 protein is CASSEGFGGPQHF. In DNA form, the CDR3 reads TGCGCCAGCAGTGAGGGGTTCGGGGGGCCCCAGCATTTT.

V gene TRBV6-2 or TRBV6-3 combines with J gene TRBJ1-2; no reliable D call. CDR1 and CDR2 (germline): MNHEY, SVGEGT. The CDR3 sequence is 11 residues long. V shed 11 bases and J shed 6 bases, with 13 bases lying between them. This CDR3 is CAPSTRNGYTF. In nucleotides, the CDR3 is TGTGCCCCCTCGACAAGGAATGGCTACACCTTC.

In its sample, this clonotype was seen a few times. The chain recombines TRBV6-2 or TRBV6-3 with TRBJ1-5; no clear D. Germline CDR1 reads MNHEY; CDR2 reads SVGEGT. V lost 8 bases, J lost 1 base, and 15 bases lay in between. This CDR3 is built from 15 residues. Here the CDR3 DNA reads TGTGCCAGCCGGCAGACGGGCGGGAGCAATCAGCCCCAGCATTTT. Amino acids: CASRQTGGSNQPQHF.

The chain has TRBV7-8 and TRBJ2-5; 11 nucleotides match TRBD1. The V gene's germline CDR1 is SGHVS and CDR2 FQNEAQ. Trimming at V came to 5 bases and at J to 4 bases, leaving 9 bases not matched to a gene. The CDR3 consists of 16 residues. CDR3 bases: TGTGCCAGCAGCCAATCCGGGACAGGGGGGGTAGAGACCCAGTACTTC. It encodes CASSQSGTGGVETQYF.

The J gene is TRBJ1-4, the V gene TRBV7-6; 10 nucleotides match TRBD1. The CDR3 has 14 amino acids. Germline values: CDR1 SGHVS, CDR2 FNYEAQ. The junction had 3 bases not matched to a gene; V was cut back by 5 bases and J by 6 bases. The DNA of the CDR3 is TGTGCCAGCAGCCGCGGGACAGGGGATGAAAAACTGTTTTTT. This gives the protein CASSRGTGDEKLFF.

The rearrangement joins TRBV6-5 to TRBJ2-7; TRBD2 agrees at 10 bases. V shed 0 bases and J 4 bases; nucleotides not matched to a gene: 6. This CDR3 contains 16 residues. Germline V gives CDR1 MNHEY, CDR2 SVGAGI. The CDR3 region is CASSYSRASGSYEQYF. CDR3 DNA: TGTGCCAGCAGTTACTCGAGGGCTAGCGGGAGTTACGAGCAGTACTTC.

This chain connects TRBV7-3 to TRBJ2-3, with TRBD2 matching over 9 bases. Trimming at V came to 1 base and at J to 0 bases, leaving 5 bases not matched to a gene. Germline loops: CDR1 SGHTA, CDR2 FQGTGA. The CDR3 is made up of 17 amino acids. The CDR3 DNA reads as TGTGCCAGCAGCTTAAGGGGCGGGGGGGGGAGCACAGATACGCAGTATTTT. Translation: CASSLRGGGGSTDTQYF.

This clonotype turned up a few times. This chain links TRBV28 with TRBJ1-2; D not certain. CDR3 size: 13 residues. The germline V gene encodes CDR1 MDHEN and CDR2 SYDVKM. Trimming took off 3 bases at V and 8 bases at J, with 13 bases between the two ends. This CDR3 reads CASSFNNILGYTF. Here the CDR3 DNA reads TGTGCCAGCAGTTTTAATAACATCTTAGGCTACACCTTC.

The sample holds many counts of this clonotype. This CDR3 reads CASSLGQGSSYEQYF. The CDR3, as DNA: TGTGCCAGCAGCTTGGGACAGGGAAGCTCCTACGAGCAGTACTTC. The chain has TRBV7-2 and TRBJ2-7; TRBD1 aligns across 9 bases. Germline CDR1 and CDR2: SGHTA and FQGNSA. With V trimmed by 3 bases and J by 0 bases, 3 bases remained unmatched. The CDR3 length is 15 residues.

This clonotype was counted a few times. The genes are TRBV12-3 or TRBV12-4 and TRBJ2-7; 9 nucleotides match TRBD1. This CDR3 comprises 15 residues. Unmatched junction bases numbered 6, after V lost 3 bases and J lost 3 bases. CDR3 nucleotide sequence: TGTGCCAGCAGTTTTGCGGGGACAGGGTTCTACGAGCAGTACTTC. It encodes CASSFAGTGFYEQYF.

CDR3 in DNA: TGCGCCAGCGCCGGGACAGGGACAAGAAGCGGGAGCTCCTACGAGCAGTACTTC. It translates to CASAGTGTRSGSSYEQYF. The chain employs TRBV5-1 and TRBJ2-7, with D possibly being TRBD1 (9 bases). Germline V gene lookup returns CDR1 SGHRS and CDR2 YFSETQ. This CDR3 is 18 amino acids long. V lost 7 bases and J lost 0, with 26 bases in between.

The chain has TRBV7-2 and TRBJ2-7; 7 bases match TRBD1. V was clipped by 5 bases and J by 2 bases; unmatched bases: 12. The CDR3 extends over 16 amino acids. Germline CDR1 is SGHTA and CDR2 is FQGNSA. The CDR3 DNA is TGTGCCAGCAGCCCAATAGGACAGGTGGCACCCTACGAGCAGTACTTC. It encodes CASSPIGQVAPYEQYF.